The TCR beta chain described here comes from a study of shared clonotypes between healthy human individuals (dated by TCRdb to 2018 to 2020). Regarding the research as a whole: Two women and a few men aged 18 to 49 years were included in the cohort. For each donor, three plates each were used for CD4 naive and CD4 memory, two plates were used for CD8 naive, and one plate was used for CD8 memory. Blood TCR repertoires of 5 or 6 healthy adults were deeply sequenced to estimate repertoire size and the extent of clonotype sharing between individuals. Different laboratories and diverse techniques were used to prepare libraries and sequence TCR repertoires, to increase sequencing depth and limit assay-specific biases. Leukapheresis yielded between about 0.94 and 9 billion PBMCs per donor.

The CDR3 measures 12 amino acids from cysteine to phenylalanine. Just CDR3 DNA is preserved here, 36 bases in frame from base 1. CDR1 and CDR2, looked up from the germline V gene (reference sequence), are SSHAT and FNYEAQ. Donors were healthy HIV-negative adults with no recently reported acute infections or vaccinations. Only Caucasian adults living in Nashville, Tennessee, USA were represented among the donors. CD4+ T cells were enriched by magnetic negative selection; naive cells were then positively selected on CD45RA, and the negative fraction formed the memory subset. After blood collection by leukapheresis, PBMCs were isolated using Ficoll-Histopaque density gradient centrifugation and then cryopreserved in the vapor phase of liquid nitrogen. Analytical flow cytometry was used to check the purity and quantity of every magnetically sorted T cell population. Genomic DNA was isolated from each sorted fraction and quantified by UV absorbance on a Nanodrop 2000c.

Using the deep immunoSEQ assay, TCR CDR3 regions were amplified from genomic DNA by multiplex PCR. Extracted genomic DNA from each cell subset was spread evenly across all wells of several immunoSEQ 96-well plates, with each plate serving as a replicate. For sorted subsets, each replicate PCR was loaded with roughly 0.2 ug genomic DNA, equivalent to about 30,000 T cell genomes. Purified libraries were measured with a Qubit 3.0 fluorometer, size-checked on a Bioanalyzer 2100, and measured again with the KAPA Library Quantification kit. Every immunoSEQ 96-well plate was sequenced on a dedicated single-read 150-cycle Illumina NextSeq 550 flow cell. Under the source paper's analysis protocol: The immunoSEQ output contained only junctional sequences without quality scores, so filtering could not match that applied to full-length reads. Sequences were annotated with PyIR, a Python wrapper for IgBLAST v1.9, and V/J genes and CDR3 were assigned using IMGT germline references. Any read was removed if the V/J assignment was weak (E-value above 1e-6), the CDR3 was missing, or the read contained stop codons, out-of-frame junctions, or ambiguous translated residues. V3J clonotypes were defined by identical inferred V gene, J gene, and CDR3 amino acid sequence. Percentage overlap between repertoires was calculated by dividing the number of shared unique clonotypes by the size of the smaller repertoire. RTK rarefaction, the Chao1 estimator, and Recon v2.1 estimates of unobserved clonotypes were used to assess repertoire richness. Generation probabilities were computed with OLGA for all TCRbeta clonotypes obtained by the gDNA method from a few donors. TCRdb's version of the immuneACCESS table is confined to in-frame rearrangements and falls short of the full clone set. An unresolved V gene accounts for under half of the shortfall where checked; the remainder is of unknown origin. That table is the source of V, J and clone size, and D and trimming were worked out from the DNA. The sample has around 2.1 million clones on record, 95% of them singletons. 0.13% of the sample belongs to the ten largest clones.

Here is what the overall study found, with its caveats: Pairwise subsampling indicated that sequencing depth was expected to affect the degree of clonotype sharing among donors. Naive subsets generally had larger estimated clonotype richness than memory subsets did. Sharing across several donors was observed for around 5% of naive CD4, over 3% of naive CD8, 2% to 2.5% of memory CD4, and about 0.4% of memory CD8 clonotypes. The genetic and exposure-history diversity represented was limited by the small number of donors. Clonotypes shared by all four sorted-subset donors showed higher generation probabilities than non-shared clonotypes. Sampling was restricted to blood, and TCR repertoires in tissue are likely to differ from TCR repertoires in blood. Incomplete sequencing was indicated by rarefaction of sorted-subset datasets, despite the large sequencing depth.

This clone was seen once. Its antigen is still unknown. A junction boundary mismatches the germline segment, possibly from a read error. The chain couples TRBV7-7 to TRBJ2-5; the D gene is unclear. Sequencing was carried out using naive CD4+ T cells sorted from blood. This specimen's cell subset or site label, per the study, means: CD45RA+ positively selected. This TCR derives from a man aged 18 to 35 in good health. The nucleotide sequence reads as follows: TGTGCTAGCAGCTTAGACCAAGAGACCCAGTACTTC. Its protein reads: CASSLDQETQYF.